This entry lists 25 T cell receptor beta chains sequenced from one sample in a study of blood T cell repertoires in COVID-19. The data were produced by immunoSEQ multiplex PCR, yet TCRdb's version contains in-frame clones alone and is incomplete. The repertoire includes tens of thousands of clones, approximately 79% of them detected once, and more than 15% sits in the top ten. The sequencing sample was made of peripheral blood. These receptors were obtained from a man in his 60s with acute or convalescent COVID-19.

There are many counts of this clone. V is TRBV29-1 and J is TRBJ2-2, with 8 bases that match TRBD1. The V segment lost 7 bases and the J segment 7 bases; nucleotides outside the gene matches: 8. This CDR3 has 13 residues. Germline CDR1 SQVTM, CDR2 ANQGSEA. The CDR3 protein is CSAGQGVNGELFF. The CDR3 DNA reads as TGCAGCGCTGGACAGGGAGTGAACGGGGAGCTGTTTTTT.

The chain carries TRBV2 and TRBJ1-2; D remains ambiguous. V lost 4 bases, J lost 1 base, and 7 bases lay in between. This CDR3 spans 13 amino acids. Germline CDR1 is SNHLY and CDR2 is FYNNEI. The CDR3 region is CASSARDNYGYTF. DNA of the CDR3: TGTGCCAGCAGTGCACGGGATAACTATGGCTACACCTTC.

The chain carries TRBV27 and TRBJ1-1; 7 nucleotides agree with TRBD1. The V gene end was trimmed by 4 bases and the J gene end by 1 base; junction bases not matched to a gene: 6. There are 15 residues in the CDR3. CDR1 and CDR2 (germline): MNHEY, SMNVEV (reference sequence). CDR3 bases: TGTGCCAGCAGTTCCGTCGACAGGGAGAACACTGAAGCTTTCTTT. Translation gives CASSSVDRENTEAFF.

V usage is TRBV3-1 (or the pseudogene TRBV3-2) and J usage is TRBJ2-7; 7 nucleotides align to TRBD1. CDR1 and CDR2 (germline): LGHDT, YNNKEL (reference sequence). V shed 1 base, J shed 3 bases, and the junction held 9 bases outside the gene matches. The CDR3 runs to 16 residues. In DNA, the CDR3 is TGTGCCAGCAGCCAAGCGGGACAGACCAACGTCTACGAGCAGTACTTC. It translates to CASSQAGQTNVYEQYF.

V gene TRBV5-4 combines with J gene TRBJ1-1; 7 bases are a match to TRBD1. With 0 bases clipped from V and 4 bases from J, the junction kept 3 bases outside the gene matches. This CDR3 comprises 14 residues. Germline V gene lookup returns CDR1 SGHNT and CDR2 YYREEE (reference sequence). As DNA, the CDR3 is TGTGCCAGCAGCTTGGCCCAGGGGGGCACTGAAGCTTTCTTT. Translation gives CASSLAQGGTEAFF.

This chain connects TRBV7-2 to TRBJ2-6; D unclear. The V end was cut by 5 bases, the J end by 0 bases, with 14 bases between. The CDR3 is 17 residues long. Germline CDR1 SGHTA, CDR2 FQGNSA. The CDR3 region is CASSARVGASGANVLTF. In DNA form, the CDR3 reads TGTGCCAGCAGCGCCCGGGTTGGAGCCTCTGGGGCCAACGTCCTGACTTTC.

The V and J genes are TRBV2 and TRBJ2-5; 7 nucleotides match TRBD1. CDR1 is SNHLY and CDR2 is FYNNEI in the germline V gene. Trimming at V came to 6 bases and at J to 3 bases, leaving 4 bases not matched to a gene. This CDR3 spans 13 amino acids. CDR3 loop: CASSGQEKETQYF. CDR3 nucleotide sequence: TGTGCCAGCAGCGGACAGGAAAAAGAGACCCAGTACTTC.

V is TRBV27 and J is TRBJ1-1; the D gene is possibly TRBD1 (5 bases). Per the germline V gene, CDR1 is MNHEY and CDR2 is SMNVEV (reference sequence). The CDR3 is 17 residues long. The ends were cut back, 2 bases at V and 0 bases at J, with 16 bases in the middle. CDR3 nucleotide sequence: TGTGCCAGCAGTTTAAGGCCTCTTAGGGGTATGAACACTGAAGCTTTCTTT. The encoded protein is CASSLRPLRGMNTEAFF.

The gene calls are TRBV29-1 and TRBJ2-3; TRBD2 is a possible D gene (6 bases). The germline V gene has CDR1 SQVTM and CDR2 ANQGSEA. The CDR3 is 15 residues long. The V end was cut by 5 bases, the J end by 6 bases, with 21 bases between. The CDR3 sequence is CSVRGTQGKVDTQYF. The CDR3 DNA reads as TGCAGCGTTCGGGGGACTCAGGGAAAGGTCGATACGCAGTATTTT.

The rearrangement joins TRBV5-1 to TRBJ1-4, with D unclear. Trimming removed 0 bases at V and 6 bases at J, with 15 bases between. From germline, CDR1 is SGHRS and CDR2 YFSETQ. The CDR3 has 16 amino acids. CDR3 sequence reads: CASSLATLGLDEKLFF. In DNA, the CDR3 is TGCGCCAGCAGCTTGGCGACCCTAGGACTGGATGAAAAACTGTTTTTT.

V and J are TRBV5-1 and TRBJ2-7, with TRBD1 identical over 7 bases. Germline V gives CDR1 SGHRS, CDR2 YFSETQ. The CDR3 has 15 residues. J lost 4 bases, V lost 4 bases, and 11 bases had no gene match. The CDR3 coding sequence is TGCGCCAGCAGCATTGGGACAGATGGTGGGTACGAGCAGTACTTC. Translation gives CASSIGTDGGYEQYF. Supplemented by reference TRBV5-1 and TRBJ2-7, the full variable domain reads KAGVTQTPRYLIKTRGQQVTLSCSPISGHRSVSWYQQTPGQGLQFLFEYFSETQRNKGNFPGRFSGRQFSNSRSEMNVSTLELGDSALYLCASSIGTDGGYEQYFGPGTRLTVT.

This chain joins TRBV18 and TRBJ2-6; D remains unclear. This CDR3 comprises 17 residues. The V gene's germline CDR1 is KGHSH and CDR2 LQKENI. V lost 3 bases and J lost 1, with 13 bases in between. Written as DNA, the CDR3 is TGTGCCAGCTCACCGCCTGGCCAACCTTCTGGGGCCAACGTCCTGACTTTC. Its translation: CASSPPGQPSGANVLTF. The full variable domain, with the rest looked up from reference TRBV18 and TRBJ2-6, is NAGVMQNPRHLVRRRGQEARLRCSPMKGHSHVYWYRQLPEEGLKFMVYLQKENIIDESGMPKERFSAEFPKEGPSILRIQQVVRGDSAAYFCASSPPGQPSGANVLTFGAGSRLTVL.

This chain connects TRBV5-4 to TRBJ2-1; 7 nucleotides align to TRBD2. The CDR3 is 16 amino acids. V lost 3 bases to trimming and J lost 2 bases; unmatched junction nucleotides: 8. Germline V lookup: CDR1 SGHNT, CDR2 YYREEE (reference sequence). The CDR3 spells CASSSTSSGPYNEQFF. The CDR3 DNA sequence: TGTGCCAGCAGCTCAACATCTAGCGGCCCCTACAATGAGCAGTTCTTC. The complete variable domain, with remaining parts taken from reference TRBV5-4 and TRBJ2-1, reads ETGVTQSPTHLIKTRGQQVTLRCSSQSGHNTVSWYQQALGQGPQFIFQYYREEENGRGNFPPRFSGLQFPNYSSELNVNALELDDSALYLCASSSTSSGPYNEQFFGPGTRLTVL.

The chain has TRBV18 and TRBJ2-5, with a tentative D call TRBD2 (5 bases). This CDR3 has 15 residues. The V end lost 6 bases, the J end lost 1 base, and 15 bases lay between the germline ends. The germline V gene has CDR1 KGHSH and CDR2 LQKENI. CDR3 in amino acids: CASSRTVAGQETQYF. The DNA of the CDR3 is TGTGCCAGCTCTAGGACGGTGGCGGGCCAAGAGACCCAGTACTTC.

This chain joins TRBV6-5 and TRBJ2-1; unclear D gene. This CDR3 is 12 amino acids long. Germline CDR1 and CDR2: MNHEY and SVGAGI. The ends were cut back, 7 bases at V and 5 bases at J, with 9 bases in the middle. The CDR3 bases are TGTGCCAGCAATCGCGGAAACAATGAGCAGTTCTTC. Its protein is CASNRGNNEQFF.

This clone showed up just a few times. J is TRBJ2-1 and V is TRBV7-3; D is possibly TRBD2 (5 bases). The CDR3 loop spans 17 amino acids. Trimming pared 5 bases from V and 0 bases from J, leaving 17 bases between. Germline CDR1 and CDR2: SGHTA and FQGTGA. This chain's CDR3 is CASSPTRITSSYNEQFF. The CDR3 bases are TGTGCCAGCAGCCCAACTAGAATCACAAGCTCCTACAATGAGCAGTTCTTC.

V and J are TRBV6-2 or TRBV6-3 and TRBJ2-3; weak D call: TRBD2 (6 bases). The germline V gene has CDR1 MNHEY and CDR2 SVGEGT. This CDR3 contains 15 residues. Between the trimmed V and J ends, which lost 6 bases and 4 bases, there was a span of 17 bases. The CDR3 here is CASSRPGTSPDTQYF. CDR3 nucleotides: TGTGCCAGCAGCCGCCCAGGTACTAGCCCAGATACGCAGTATTTT.

CDR3 region: CASSSFGTGGYEQYF. The CDR3 nucleotides are TGCGCCAGCAGCTCCTTCGGGACAGGGGGCTACGAGCAGTACTTC. The V and J genes are TRBV5-1 and TRBJ2-7; 11 bases map to TRBD1. The CDR3 extends over 15 amino acids. The germline gives CDR1 SGHRS, CDR2 YFSETQ. Trimming at V came to 3 bases and at J to 3 bases, leaving 5 bases not matched to a gene. Full variable domain (rest looked up from reference TRBV5-1 and TRBJ2-7): KAGVTQTPRYLIKTRGQQVTLSCSPISGHRSVSWYQQTPGQGLQFLFEYFSETQRNKGNFPGRFSGRQFSNSRSEMNVSTLELGDSALYLCASSSFGTGGYEQYFGPGTRLTVT.

This clone has more than one count but fewer than ten. CDR3 sequence reads: CASSRTGGGYTF. The CDR3 nucleotides are TGTGCCAGCAGCCGGACAGGGGGTGGCTACACCTTC. The chain employs TRBV7-8 and TRBJ1-2, with 10 bases aligning to TRBD1. CDR1 SGHVS and CDR2 FQNEAQ come from the germline V gene. V lost 5 bases to trimming and J lost 7 bases; unmatched junction nucleotides: 1. The CDR3 has 12 residues. The full variable domain, with the rest looked up from reference TRBV7-8 and TRBJ1-2, is GAGVSQSPRYKVAKRGQDVALRCDPISGHVSLFWYQQALGQGPEFLTYFQNEAQLDKSGLPSDRFFAERPEGSVSTLKIQRTQQEDSAVYLCASSRTGGGYTFGSGTRLTVV.

The chain couples TRBV5-1 to TRBJ1-4; 8 positions match TRBD1. Trimming took 4 bases from V and 2 from J; bases not matched to a gene: 7. The CDR3 loop spans 16 amino acids. The germline CDR1 and CDR2 sequences are SGHRS and YFSETQ. Here the CDR3 reads CASSRGQGLTNEKLFF. The CDR3 coding sequence is TGCGCCAGCAGCCGTGGACAGGGCTTGACTAATGAAAAACTGTTTTTT.

This sequence joins TRBV29-1 and TRBJ1-4, with 8 bases lining up with TRBD1. The CDR3 sequence is 15 residues long. Per germline, CDR1 SQVTM and CDR2 ANQGSEA. J gave up 8 bases and V 4 bases, and 12 bases lay outside the gene matches. The CDR3 spells CSVGGGPGGREKLFF. The CDR3, as DNA: TGCAGCGTTGGAGGGGGACCAGGGGGCCGGGAAAAACTGTTTTTT.

J is TRBJ1-2 and V is TRBV5-1, with 7 bases that match TRBD1. Germline trimming cut 0 bases from V and 5 bases from J; bases unmatched to any gene: 7. Germline V gene lookup returns CDR1 SGHRS and CDR2 YFSETQ. CDR3 length equals 15 residues. In DNA, the CDR3 is TGCGCCAGCAGCTTGGACGACAGGGTGGGATATGGCTACACCTTC. This codes for CASSLDDRVGYGYTF.

V is TRBV18 and J is TRBJ1-1, with D maybe TRBD1 (6 bases). This CDR3 comprises 13 residues. Germline CDR1 KGHSH, CDR2 LQKENI. Trimming stripped 4 bases from V and 6 bases from J, with 12 bases between. The CDR3 sequence is CASSQGGFSEAFF. In nucleotides, the CDR3 is TGTGCCAGCTCACAAGGGGGTTTCTCTGAAGCTTTCTTT.

This clone was seen once. The chain joins TRBV19 to TRBJ1-6; possible D gene TRBD1, 5 bases. The CDR3 length is 15 residues. Trimming took 0 bases from V and 8 from J, leaving 11 bases between them. Germline CDR1 and CDR2: LNHDA and SQIVND (reference sequence). This CDR3 is CASSIDLGRDSPLHF. In DNA form, the CDR3 reads TGTGCCAGTAGTATAGATCTGGGCAGGGATTCACCCCTCCACTTT.

This chain uses TRBV9 with TRBJ1-6; the match to TRBD1 covers 8 bases. Germline V lookup: CDR1 SGDLS, CDR2 YYNGEE. J was trimmed by 7 bases and V by 3 bases; bases with no gene match: 6. CDR3 length equals 15 residues. CDR3 protein: CASSETGTGNSPLHF. The CDR3 DNA is TGTGCCAGCAGCGAGACCGGGACAGGAAATTCACCCCTCCACTTT.